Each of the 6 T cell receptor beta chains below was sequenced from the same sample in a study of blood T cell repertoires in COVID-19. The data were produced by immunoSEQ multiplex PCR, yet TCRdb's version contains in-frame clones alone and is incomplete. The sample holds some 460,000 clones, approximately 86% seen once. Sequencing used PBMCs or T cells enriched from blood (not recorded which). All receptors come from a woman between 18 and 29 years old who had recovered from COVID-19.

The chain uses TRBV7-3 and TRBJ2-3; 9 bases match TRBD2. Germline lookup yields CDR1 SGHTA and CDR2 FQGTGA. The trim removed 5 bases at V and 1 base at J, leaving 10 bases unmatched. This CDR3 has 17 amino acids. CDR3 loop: CASSPTSGTLGTDTQYF. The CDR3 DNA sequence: TGTGCCAGCAGCCCGACTAGCGGAACCCTCGGCACAGATACGCAGTATTTT.

CDR3 amino acids: CASSRATGGNEKLFF. CDR3 sequence (DNA): TGTGCCAGCAGCCGGGCTACGGGGGGGAATGAAAAACTGTTTTTT. The chain couples TRBV3-1 (or the pseudogene TRBV3-2) to TRBJ1-4; a possible D gene is TRBD1 (5 bases). Deletions cut 4 bases from V and 5 bases from J, with 14 bases between. The CDR3 consists of 15 residues. The germline CDR1 and CDR2 sequences are LGHDT and YNNKEL (reference sequence).

This CDR3 is CASIPQGARMPVAFF. The CDR3 region has the DNA TGTGCCAGCATACCCCAGGGGGCGCGGATGCCTGTGGCTTTCTTT. The gene calls are TRBV28 and TRBJ1-1; 8 bases align to TRBD1. In germline, CDR1 is MDHEN, CDR2 SYDVKM. V lost 7 bases and J lost 11; bases outside the gene matches: 18. This CDR3 is 15 amino acids long. Filled out from reference TRBV28 and TRBJ1-1, the complete variable domain reads DVKVTQSSRYLVKRTGEKVFLECVQDMDHENMFWYRQDPGLGLRLIYFSYDVKMKEKGDIPEGYSVSREKKERFSLILESASTNQTSMYLCASIPQGARMPVAFFGQGTRLTVV.

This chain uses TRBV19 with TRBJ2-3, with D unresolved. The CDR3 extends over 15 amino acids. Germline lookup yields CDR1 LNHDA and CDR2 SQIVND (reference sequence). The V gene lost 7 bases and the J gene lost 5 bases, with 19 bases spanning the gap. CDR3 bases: TGTGCCAGTACCATAGGATCGGGTCTTGGAGATACGCAGTATTTT. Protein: CASTIGSGLGDTQYF.

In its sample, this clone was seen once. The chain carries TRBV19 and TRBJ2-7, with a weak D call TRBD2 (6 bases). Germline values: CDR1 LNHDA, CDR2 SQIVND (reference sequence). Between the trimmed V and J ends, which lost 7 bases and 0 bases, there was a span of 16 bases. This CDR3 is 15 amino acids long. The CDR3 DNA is TGTGCCAGTAATGACCCCGGGACTGCCTCCTACGAGCAGTACTTC. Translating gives CASNDPGTASYEQYF.

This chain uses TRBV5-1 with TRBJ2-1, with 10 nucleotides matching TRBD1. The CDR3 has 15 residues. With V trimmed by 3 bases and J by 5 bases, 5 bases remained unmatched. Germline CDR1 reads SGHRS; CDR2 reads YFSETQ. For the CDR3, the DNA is TGCGCCAGCAGCTCGACAGGGGGCTTGGACAATGAGCAGTTCTTC. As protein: CASSSTGGLDNEQFF.